The 16 T cell receptor beta chains listed next were all sequenced from one sample in a study of cytomegalovirus exposure and HLA in healthy donors. Use of 60 Vbeta and 13 Jbeta primers characterized the PCR. TCRdb's table, derived via immunoSEQ multiplex PCR, lists solely in-frame clones and lacks some. The sample table sets out 110,000 to 150,000 clones. Sequencing was done on a sample of PBMCs. The receptor set was obtained from a male donor in good health and CMV-seronegative.

DNA of the CDR3: TGTGCCAGCAGCTACTGGTCCAATGAGCAGTTCTTC. It specifies CASSYWSNEQFF. This sequence joins TRBV11-1 and TRBJ2-1; no reliable D call. This CDR3 has 12 amino acids. Per germline, CDR1 SGHAT and CDR2 FQDESV (reference sequence). Trimming removed 4 bases from V and 6 bases from J, with 7 bases in between.

This chain joins TRBV28 and TRBJ1-2, with 7 bases aligning to TRBD1. CDR1 MDHEN and CDR2 SYDVKM come from the germline V gene. This CDR3 region has 14 residues. V shed 6 bases, J shed 1 base, and the junction held 5 bases outside the gene matches. The CDR3 DNA reads as TGTGCCAGCAGCCTGGGACAGCATAACTATGGCTACACCTTC. As protein: CASSLGQHNYGYTF.

The V gene is TRBV30, the J gene TRBJ2-3, with 8 bases identical to TRBD2. CDR1 GTSNPN and CDR2 SVGIG come from the germline V gene (reference sequence). This CDR3 has 14 residues. J gave up 3 bases and V 2 bases, and 4 bases lay outside the gene matches. The CDR3: CAWSRGTRTDTQYF. The DNA for the CDR3 is TGTGCCTGGAGTCGGGGGACTAGGACAGATACGCAGTATTTT.

The chain combines TRBV15 with TRBJ2-7, with TRBD1 matching 11 bases. CDR1 and CDR2 (germline): LNHNV, YYDKDF (reference sequence). The CDR3 is 15 residues long. J was trimmed by 0 bases and V by 3 bases; bases with no gene match: 1. The CDR3 DNA reads as TGTGCCACCAGCAGCGGGACAGGGGGCTCCTACGAGCAGTACTTC. Its translation: CATSSGTGGSYEQYF. The full variable domain, completed using reference TRBV15 and TRBJ2-7, is DAMVIQNPRYQVTQFGKPVTLSCSQTLNHNVMYWYQQKSSQAPKLLFHYYDKDFNNEADTPDNFQSRRPNTSFCFLDIRSPGLGDTAMYLCATSSGTGGSYEQYFGPGTRLTVT.

The gene calls are TRBV6-6 and TRBJ1-1, with a possible D match to TRBD1 (5 bases). CDR3 size: 14 residues. The V end was cut by 2 bases, the J end by 6 bases, with 13 bases between. Per the germline V gene, CDR1 is MNHNY and CDR2 is SVGAGI (reference sequence). This CDR3 is CASSYGEWGAEAFF. The CDR3 DNA follows: TGTGCCAGCAGTTACGGGGAATGGGGGGCTGAAGCTTTCTTT.

This chain uses TRBV11-2 with TRBJ1-1; the D gene is possibly TRBD1 (6 bases). This CDR3 is 14 amino acids long. Germline V gives CDR1 SGHAT, CDR2 FQNNGV. V shed 2 bases and J shed 4 bases, with 11 bases lying between them. The CDR3 DNA reads TGTGCCAGCAGCTTATTGGGGGCTCCCACTGAAGCTTTCTTT. It is translated as CASSLLGAPTEAFF.

The chain couples TRBV30 to TRBJ2-2; 7 nucleotides align to TRBD1. CDR1 and CDR2 from the germline V gene are GTSNPN and SVGIG (reference sequence). The junction had 4 bases not matched to a gene; V was cut back by 1 base and J by 2 bases. This CDR3 comprises 15 residues. The CDR3 here is CAWSAGQLNTGELFF. In DNA form, the CDR3 reads TGTGCCTGGAGTGCGGGACAGTTAAACACCGGGGAGCTGTTTTTT.

V and J are TRBV19 and TRBJ1-2; D unresolved. Germline CDR1 reads LNHDA; CDR2 reads SQIVND (reference sequence). The CDR3 is 13 residues long. Trimming shortened V by 3 bases and J by 2 bases, and 7 bases separated the two germline ends. CDR3 sequence reads: CASSMGTNYGYTF. CDR3 nucleotides: TGTGCCAGTAGTATGGGCACCAACTATGGCTACACCTTC.

V usage is TRBV5-4 and J usage is TRBJ1-1; TRBD1 might be the D (5 bases). The CDR3 runs to 14 residues. Trimming cost V 2 bases and J 3 bases, with 11 bases left between them. Germline V gene lookup returns CDR1 SGHNT and CDR2 YYREEE (reference sequence). The CDR3: CASSFTGRHTEAFF. The CDR3 coding sequence is TGTGCCAGCAGCTTTACAGGAAGACACACTGAAGCTTTCTTT.

The rearrangement joins TRBV10-2 to TRBJ1-1, with 9 bases lining up with TRBD1. Unmatched junction bases numbered 5, after V lost 7 bases and J lost 2 bases. Germline V gene data show CDR1 as WSHSY and CDR2 as SAAADI. The CDR3 is 14 amino acids. Here the CDR3 reads CASTTGGGNTEAFF. For the CDR3, the DNA is TGCGCCAGCACCACAGGGGGCGGAAACACTGAAGCTTTCTTT.

The V call is TRBV4-3, the J call TRBJ2-1; 8 bases match TRBD2. The CDR3 consists of 15 residues. J was trimmed by 5 bases and V by 4 bases; bases with no gene match: 7. Germline values: CDR1 LGHNA, CDR2 YSLEER. The CDR3 reads CASSPGGFINNEQFF. The CDR3 DNA is TGCGCCAGCAGCCCGGGGGGGTTTATCAACAATGAGCAGTTCTTC.

The V gene is TRBV7-9, the J gene TRBJ1-5; no definite D call. The CDR3 runs 13 residues. Trimming pared 1 base from V and 7 bases from J, leaving 8 bases between. Germline CDR1 SEHNR, CDR2 FQNEAQ (reference sequence). The CDR3 loop is CASSLGGIQPQHF. CDR3 nucleotides: TGTGCCAGCAGCTTAGGAGGCATACAGCCCCAGCATTTT.

The chain employs TRBV6-5 and TRBJ2-2; no clear D. CDR3 size: 13 residues. Germline V lookup: CDR1 MNHEY, CDR2 SVGAGI. V was shortened by 6 bases and J by 2 bases, with 7 bases between the two germline ends. The CDR3 DNA follows: TGTGCCAGCAGGCGCCACAACACCGGGGAGCTGTTTTTT. Amino acids: CASRRHNTGELFF.

The chain links TRBV27 to TRBJ2-5, with D perhaps matching TRBD2 (5 bases). Germline CDR1 reads MNHEY; CDR2 reads SMNVEV (reference sequence). CDR3 length: 14 residues. V shed 0 bases and J shed 1 base, with 6 bases lying between them. CDR3 protein: CASSLSGSQETQYF. CDR3 bases: TGTGCCAGCAGTTTATCGGGGAGCCAAGAGACCCAGTACTTC.

The chain is built from TRBV9 and TRBJ2-5, with 11 bases identical to TRBD1. Trimming took 4 bases from V and 1 from J; bases not matched to a gene: 6. The germline CDR1 and CDR2 sequences are SGDLS and YYNGEE. The length of the CDR3 is 16 residues. The CDR3 spells CASSFSGTGGQETQYF. The DNA of the CDR3 is TGTGCCAGCAGCTTCTCCGGGACAGGGGGCCAAGAGACCCAGTACTTC.

The chain couples TRBV27 to TRBJ2-7, with D possibly being TRBD1 (5 bases). V lost 2 bases to trimming and J lost 2 bases, with 10 bases between them. Germline loops: CDR1 MNHEY, CDR2 SMNVEV (reference sequence). CDR3 length: 14 amino acids. CDR3 DNA: TGTGCCAGCAGTTTAGGGGCCTTAGCCTACGAGCAGTACTTC. Its translation is CASSLGALAYEQYF.